A selection of T cell receptor beta chains follows, all from one sample in a study of OX40 agonist ivuxolimab in advanced cancers. The assay was immunoSEQ multiplex PCR, and TCRdb's table has in-frame clones only and misses some. Among roughly 57,000 clones listed, around 90% were seen once. Sequenced material: CD4+ or CD8+ T cells sorted from blood, taken in a trial of the OX40 agonist ivuxolimab. Source of these receptors: an adult with an advanced solid tumor such as melanoma, head and neck, liver or kidney cancer. Both conserved end residues are part of each CDR3. The order of the fields is clone size, V gene, J gene, D gene, CDR3 protein, CDR3 DNA. D genes are given only for firm matches. Clone size, where shown, is once, few, many, or a class for clones that have expanded.

clone size: .; V gene: TRBV2; J gene: TRBJ2-7; D gene: .; CDR3 protein: CASGGHGTSQYF; CDR3 DNA: TGTGCCAGCGGGGGGCACGGGACTTCGCAGTACTTC
clone size: .; V gene: TRBV7-9; J gene: TRBJ2-5; D gene: TRBD2; CDR3 protein: CASSPGLAGGYQETQYF; CDR3 DNA: TGTGCCAGCAGCCCGGGACTAGCGGGAGGGTACCAAGAGACCCAGTACTTC
clone size: once; V gene: TRBV14; J gene: TRBJ2-3; D gene: TRBD2; CDR3 protein: CASSQRTSGSSDTQYF; CDR3 DNA: TGTGCCAGCAGCCAGAGGACTAGCGGGAGCTCAGATACGCAGTATTTT
clone size: .; V gene: TRBV28; J gene: TRBJ1-6; D gene: .; CDR3 protein: CATVGASYNSPLHF; CDR3 DNA: TGTGCCACCGTCGGCGCTTCGTATAATTCACCCCTCCACTTT
clone size: once; V gene: TRBV5-6; J gene: TRBJ2-7; D gene: .; CDR3 protein: CASSLGVRSSYEQYF; CDR3 DNA: TGTGCCAGCAGCCTGGGGGTGAGGAGCTCCTACGAGCAGTACTTC
clone size: .; V gene: TRBV11-2; J gene: TRBJ1-1; D gene: TRBD1; CDR3 protein: CASNFIPGQGFNTEAFF; CDR3 DNA: TGTGCCAGCAACTTCATCCCCGGACAGGGTTTCAACACTGAAGCTTTCTTT
clone size: .; V gene: TRBV2; J gene: TRBJ1-3; D gene: .; CDR3 protein: CASIPAPWDGTSGNTIYF; CDR3 DNA: TGTGCCAGCATCCCCGCCCCCTGGGACGGGACTTCTGGAAACACCATATATTTT
clone size: .; V gene: TRBV19; J gene: TRBJ2-7; D gene: TRBD2; CDR3 protein: CASSPGGAGQAPGYEQYF; CDR3 DNA: TGTGCCAGTAGCCCGGGGGGGGCAGGGCAAGCCCCGGGCTACGAGCAGTACTTC
clone size: .; V gene: TRBV7-3; J gene: TRBJ2-1; D gene: TRBD1; CDR3 protein: CASRGTGPYNEQFF; CDR3 DNA: TGTGCCAGCAGGGGGACAGGCCCCTACAATGAGCAGTTCTTC
clone size: once; V gene: TRBV4-2; J gene: TRBJ2-3; D gene: TRBD1; CDR3 protein: CASSQFPGQGRDTQYF; CDR3 DNA: TGTGCCAGCAGCCAATTCCCGGGACAGGGCAGAGATACGCAGTATTTT
clone size: .; V gene: TRBV7-9; J gene: TRBJ1-5; D gene: TRBD1; CDR3 protein: CASSFGQGDQPQHF; CDR3 DNA: TGTGCCAGCAGCTTCGGACAGGGAGATCAGCCCCAGCATTTT
clone size: .; V gene: TRBV30; J gene: TRBJ2-7; D gene: .; CDR3 protein: CAWSTRGLYEQYF; CDR3 DNA: TGTGCCTGGAGTACCAGGGGCCTTTACGAGCAGTACTTC
clone size: .; V gene: TRBV10-2; J gene: TRBJ2-7; D gene: TRBD1; CDR3 protein: CASSDVWGQGWEQYF; CDR3 DNA: TGCGCCAGCAGCGACGTCTGGGGACAGGGCTGGGAGCAGTACTTC
clone size: .; V gene: TRBV5-1; J gene: TRBJ2-7; D gene: TRBD1; CDR3 protein: CASSLADRVRAEQYF; CDR3 DNA: TGCGCCAGCAGCTTGGCGGACAGGGTGCGGGCCGAGCAGTACTTC
clone size: .; V gene: TRBV5-1; J gene: TRBJ2-5; D gene: .; CDR3 protein: CASSPPSNIGETQYF; CDR3 DNA: TGCGCCAGCAGCCCCCCCTCCAACATTGGGGAGACCCAGTACTTC
clone size: .; V gene: TRBV6-6; J gene: TRBJ1-2; D gene: TRBD1; CDR3 protein: CASSYRGRVYGYTF; CDR3 DNA: TGTGCCAGCAGTTACAGGGGGCGCGTCTATGGCTACACCTTC
clone size: .; V gene: TRBV9; J gene: TRBJ2-2; D gene: .; CDR3 protein: CASSVELELPNTGELFF; CDR3 DNA: TGTGCCAGCAGCGTGGAATTGGAACTGCCGAACACCGGGGAGCTGTTTTTT
clone size: .; V gene: TRBV6-6; J gene: TRBJ2-7; D gene: TRBD1; CDR3 protein: CASSSPGQGAQEQYF; CDR3 DNA: TGTGCCAGCAGTTCTCCGGGACAGGGGGCTCAGGAGCAGTACTTC
clone size: once; V gene: TRBV4-1; J gene: TRBJ2-7; D gene: TRBD1; CDR3 protein: CASSLRDSLSEQYF; CDR3 DNA: TGCGCCAGCAGCCTCCGGGACAGTCTCTCCGAGCAGTACTTC
clone size: .; V gene: TRBV7-2; J gene: TRBJ2-5; D gene: TRBD1; CDR3 protein: CASSLTGGQGGTQYF; CDR3 DNA: TGTGCCAGCAGCTTAACGGGGGGACAGGGCGGGACCCAGTACTTC
clone size: .; V gene: TRBV7-2; J gene: TRBJ2-1; D gene: TRBD2; CDR3 protein: CASSLPGLAGGYNEQFF; CDR3 DNA: TGTGCCAGCAGCTTGCCCGGACTAGCGGGAGGGTACAATGAGCAGTTCTTC
clone size: .; V gene: TRBV19; J gene: TRBJ2-5; D gene: TRBD2; CDR3 protein: CASSRGTSVVQETQYF; CDR3 DNA: TGTGCCAGTAGTCGGGGGACTAGCGTTGTGCAGGAGACCCAGTACTTC
clone size: few; V gene: TRBV9; J gene: TRBJ2-3; D gene: .; CDR3 protein: CASSVGVPDTQYF; CDR3 DNA: TGTGCCAGCAGCGTAGGGGTCCCAGATACGCAGTATTTT
clone size: .; V gene: TRBV19; J gene: TRBJ1-5; D gene: .; CDR3 protein: CASSNRAGGLPFWQDQPQHF; CDR3 DNA: TGTGCCAGTAGTAATAGGGCGGGAGGGCTCCCCTTTTGGCAAGATCAGCCCCAGCATTTT
clone size: .; V gene: TRBV5-6; J gene: TRBJ2-1; D gene: TRBD2; CDR3 protein: CASSLSGRYNEQFF; CDR3 DNA: TGTGCCAGCAGCTTAAGCGGGAGGTACAATGAGCAGTTCTTC
clone size: .; V gene: TRBV7-2; J gene: TRBJ2-7; D gene: TRBD2; CDR3 protein: CASSQIILLAGGPPYEQYF; CDR3 DNA: TGTGCCAGCAGCCAGATAATTTTACTAGCGGGAGGCCCTCCCTACGAGCAGTACTTC
clone size: .; V gene: TRBV19; J gene: TRBJ2-4; D gene: TRBD2; CDR3 protein: CASSAGGGTLAKNIQYF; CDR3 DNA: TGTGCCAGTAGCGCGGGAGGGGGGACACTAGCCAAAAACATTCAGTACTTC
clone size: .; V gene: TRBV5-5; J gene: TRBJ2-5; D gene: TRBD1; CDR3 protein: CASSLAWGQGETQYF; CDR3 DNA: TGTGCCAGCAGCTTGGCCTGGGGACAGGGGGAGACCCAGTACTTC
clone size: .; V gene: TRBV6-1; J gene: TRBJ2-1; D gene: .; CDR3 protein: CASSRDAEILREQFF; CDR3 DNA: TGTGCCAGCAGCAGGGACGCAGAGATCCTAAGGGAGCAGTTCTTC
clone size: .; V gene: TRBV7-2; J gene: TRBJ2-3; D gene: TRBD2; CDR3 protein: CASRLAGLGDTQYF; CDR3 DNA: TGTGCCAGCAGATTAGCGGGACTGGGAGATACGCAGTATTTT
clone size: .; V gene: TRBV11-1; J gene: TRBJ2-1; D gene: .; CDR3 protein: CASSLDVRFNEQFF; CDR3 DNA: TGTGCCAGCAGCTTAGACGTCCGCTTCAATGAGCAGTTCTTC
clone size: .; V gene: TRBV10-3; J gene: TRBJ2-7; D gene: TRBD1; CDR3 protein: CAICPEGGGEQYF; CDR3 DNA: TGTGCCATCTGTCCCGAAGGGGGCGGCGAGCAGTACTTC
clone size: .; V gene: TRBV7-6; J gene: TRBJ2-1; D gene: .; CDR3 protein: CASSLDHSYNEQFF; CDR3 DNA: TGTGCCAGCAGCTTGGACCATTCCTACAATGAGCAGTTCTTC
clone size: .; V gene: TRBV5-5; J gene: TRBJ1-1; D gene: .; CDR3 protein: CASSLVGGLGTEAFF; CDR3 DNA: TGTGCCAGCAGCTTGGTAGGGGGTTTGGGCACTGAAGCTTTCTTT
clone size: once; V gene: TRBV30; J gene: TRBJ1-3; D gene: .; CDR3 protein: CAWSVWLTAGAGNTIYF; CDR3 DNA: TGTGCCTGGAGTGTATGGTTAACTGCGGGCGCTGGAAACACCATATATTTT
clone size: .; V gene: TRBV30; J gene: TRBJ1-1; D gene: .; CDR3 protein: CAWNGVGTEAFF; CDR3 DNA: TGTGCCTGGAACGGGGTGGGCACTGAAGCTTTCTTT
clone size: .; V gene: TRBV30; J gene: TRBJ1-5; D gene: .; CDR3 protein: CAWSSQNPGYSNQPQHF; CDR3 DNA: TGTGCCTGGAGTTCCCAAAACCCGGGGTATAGCAATCAGCCCCAGCATTTT
clone size: .; V gene: TRBV7-9; J gene: TRBJ2-2; D gene: .; CDR3 protein: CASSSYGELFF; CDR3 DNA: TGTGCCAGCAGCTCTTACGGGGAGCTGTTTTTT
clone size: .; V gene: TRBV19; J gene: TRBJ1-3; D gene: .; CDR3 protein: CASKVFSGNTIYF; CDR3 DNA: TGTGCCAGTAAGGTCTTCTCTGGAAACACCATATATTTT
clone size: .; V gene: TRBV11-3; J gene: TRBJ1-1; D gene: .; CDR3 protein: CASSSSHGENTEAFF; CDR3 DNA: TGTGCCAGCAGCTCGTCACACGGGGAGAACACTGAAGCTTTCTTT
clone size: once; V gene: TRBV29-1; J gene: TRBJ2-3; D gene: TRBD2; CDR3 protein: CSVLTRLAGKGDTQYF; CDR3 DNA: TGCAGCGTTCTGACCAGACTAGCGGGGAAGGGGGATACGCAGTATTTT
clone size: .; V gene: TRBV5-8; J gene: TRBJ1-5; D gene: TRBD1; CDR3 protein: CASSFEGQGYQPQHF; CDR3 DNA: TGTGCCAGCAGCTTTGAGGGACAGGGCTATCAGCCCCAGCATTTT
clone size: .; V gene: TRBV11-2; J gene: TRBJ2-7; D gene: .; CDR3 protein: CASSLGVRSSYEQYF; CDR3 DNA: TGTGCCAGCAGCCTGGGGGTGAGGAGCTCCTACGAGCAGTACTTC
clone size: .; V gene: TRBV4-1; J gene: TRBJ2-5; D gene: .; CDR3 protein: CASSQRDGETQYF; CDR3 DNA: TGCGCCAGCAGCCAGAGGGACGGAGAGACCCAGTACTTC
clone size: .; V gene: TRBV7-9; J gene: TRBJ2-7; D gene: TRBD2; CDR3 protein: CASSLAGSGRVAYEQYF; CDR3 DNA: TGTGCCAGCAGCTTAGCGGGGTCCGGGAGGGTCGCCTACGAGCAGTACTTC